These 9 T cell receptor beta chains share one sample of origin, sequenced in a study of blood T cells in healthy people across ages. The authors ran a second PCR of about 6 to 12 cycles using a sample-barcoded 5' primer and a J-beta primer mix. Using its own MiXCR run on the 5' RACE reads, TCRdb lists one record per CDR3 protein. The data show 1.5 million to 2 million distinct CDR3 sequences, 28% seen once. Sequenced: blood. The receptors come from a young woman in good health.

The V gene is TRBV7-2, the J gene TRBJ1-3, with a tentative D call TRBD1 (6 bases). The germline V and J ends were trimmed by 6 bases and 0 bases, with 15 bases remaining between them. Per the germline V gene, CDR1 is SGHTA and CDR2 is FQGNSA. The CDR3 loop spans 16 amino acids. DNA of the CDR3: TGTGCCAGCAGTGTCCAGGGGCCCAGCTCTGGAAACACCATATATTTT. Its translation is CASSVQGPSSGNTIYF.

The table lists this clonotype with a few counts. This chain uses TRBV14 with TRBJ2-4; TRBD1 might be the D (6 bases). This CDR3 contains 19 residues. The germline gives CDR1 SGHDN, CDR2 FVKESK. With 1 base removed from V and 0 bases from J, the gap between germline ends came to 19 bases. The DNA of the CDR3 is TGTGCCAGCAGCCAAGGATCGACAGGAGGTACTCTAGCCAAAAACATTCAGTACTTC. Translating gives CASSQGSTGGTLAKNIQYF.

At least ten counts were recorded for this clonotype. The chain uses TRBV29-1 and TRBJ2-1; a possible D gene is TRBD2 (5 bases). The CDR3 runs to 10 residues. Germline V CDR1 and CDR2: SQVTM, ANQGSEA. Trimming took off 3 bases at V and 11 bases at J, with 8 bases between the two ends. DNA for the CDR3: TGCAGCGTTGAGGGAGCCCAGCAGTTCTTC. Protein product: CSVEGAQQFF.

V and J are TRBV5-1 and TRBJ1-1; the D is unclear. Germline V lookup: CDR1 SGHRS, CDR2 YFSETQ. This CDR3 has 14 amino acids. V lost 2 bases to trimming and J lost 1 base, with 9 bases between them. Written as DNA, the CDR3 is TGCGCCAGCAGCTTAAGTAGAGAGAACACTGAAGCTTTCTTT. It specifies CASSLSRENTEAFF.

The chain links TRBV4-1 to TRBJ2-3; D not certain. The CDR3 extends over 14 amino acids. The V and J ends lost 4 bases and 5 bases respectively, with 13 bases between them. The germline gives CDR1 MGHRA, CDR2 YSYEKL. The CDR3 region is CASSPPLLRDTQYF. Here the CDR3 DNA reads TGCGCCAGCAGCCCCCCCCTTTTGAGAGATACGCAGTATTTT.

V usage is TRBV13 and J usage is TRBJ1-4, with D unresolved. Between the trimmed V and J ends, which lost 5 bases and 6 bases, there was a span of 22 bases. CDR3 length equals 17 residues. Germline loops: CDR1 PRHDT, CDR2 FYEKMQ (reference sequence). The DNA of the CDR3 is TGTGCCAGCAGCACTAATTCCGACCGCCGGAGGGATGAAAAACTGTTTTTT. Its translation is CASSTNSDRRRDEKLFF.

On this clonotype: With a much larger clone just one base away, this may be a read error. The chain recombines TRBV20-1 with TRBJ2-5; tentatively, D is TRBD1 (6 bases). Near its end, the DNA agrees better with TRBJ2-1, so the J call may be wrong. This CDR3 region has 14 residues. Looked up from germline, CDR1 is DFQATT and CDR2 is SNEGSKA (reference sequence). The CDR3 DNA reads TGCAGTGCTAGAGATATGCAGGGACAAGAGACCCAGTTCTTC. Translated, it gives CSARDMQGQETQFF.

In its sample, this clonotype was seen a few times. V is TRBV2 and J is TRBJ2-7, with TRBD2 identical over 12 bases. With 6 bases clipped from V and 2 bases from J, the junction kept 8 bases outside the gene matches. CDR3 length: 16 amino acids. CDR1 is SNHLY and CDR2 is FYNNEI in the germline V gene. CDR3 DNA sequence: TGTGCCAGCAGGGGGGGACTAGCGGGCCTAACCTACGAGCAGTACTTC. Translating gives CASRGGLAGLTYEQYF.

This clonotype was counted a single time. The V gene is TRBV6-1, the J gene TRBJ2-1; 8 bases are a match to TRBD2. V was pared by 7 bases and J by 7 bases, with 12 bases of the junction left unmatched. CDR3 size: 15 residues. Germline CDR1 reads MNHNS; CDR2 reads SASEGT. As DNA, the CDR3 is TGTGCCAGCAAATCCAGGCTCGGGACTAGTAATGAGCAGTTCTTC. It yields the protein CASKSRLGTSNEQFF.